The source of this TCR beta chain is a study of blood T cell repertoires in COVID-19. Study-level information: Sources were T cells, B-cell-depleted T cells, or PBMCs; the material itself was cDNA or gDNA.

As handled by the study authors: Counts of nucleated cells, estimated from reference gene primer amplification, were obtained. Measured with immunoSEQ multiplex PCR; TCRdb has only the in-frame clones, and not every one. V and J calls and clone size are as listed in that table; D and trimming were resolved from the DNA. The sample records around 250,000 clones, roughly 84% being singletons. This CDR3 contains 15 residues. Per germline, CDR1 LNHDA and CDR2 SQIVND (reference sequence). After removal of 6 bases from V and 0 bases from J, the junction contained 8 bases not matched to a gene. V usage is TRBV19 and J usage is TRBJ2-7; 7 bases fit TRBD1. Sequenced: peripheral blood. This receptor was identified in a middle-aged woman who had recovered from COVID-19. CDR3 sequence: CASSAHRGTSYEQYF. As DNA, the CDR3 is TGTGCCAGTAGCGCACACAGGGGTACCTCCTACGAGCAGTACTTC. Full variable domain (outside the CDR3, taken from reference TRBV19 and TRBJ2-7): DGGITQSPKYLFRKEGQNVTLSCEQNLNHDAMYWYRQDPGQGLRLIYYSQIVNDFQKGDIAEGYSVSREKKESFPLTVTSAQKNPTAFYLCASSAHRGTSYEQYFGPGTRLTVT.